The TCR beta chain described here comes from a study of blood T cell repertoires in COVID-19. The length of the CDR3 is 14 residues. The ends were cut back, 3 bases at V and 4 bases at J, with 11 bases in the middle. Germline assignment: CDR1 MNHEY and CDR2 SMNVEV (reference sequence). Assay: immunoSEQ multiplex PCR; the TCRdb copy retains only in-frame clones and omits some. The sample yields fewer than 120,000 clones, roughly nine tenths seen once. The V and J genes are TRBV27 and TRBJ2-3; D call uncertain. The sequence was collected from a human donor in a cohort sampled during active COVID-19. Sequencing used peripheral blood. CDR3 residues: CASSLSLIADTQYF. The CDR3 DNA reads TGTGCCAGCAGTTTGAGCCTAATCGCAGATACGCAGTATTTT.